This TCR beta chain was sequenced in a study of T cells in narcolepsy. Study-wide points: Autoreactive HCRT-specific and TRIB2-specific clonotypes were marked in same-patient CSF-versus-blood CD4+ comparisons.

Comment on this clone: Its cognate antigen is unknown.

Deletions cut 4 bases from V and 5 bases from J, with 24 bases between. The CDR3 runs to 17 residues. Per germline, CDR1 SGHRS and CDR2 YFSETQ. Sequencing used immunoSEQ multiplex PCR; TCRdb keeps in-frame clones, though not all of them. The sample lists about 27,000 clones; about four fifths were seen once. Sequenced: memory (CD45RA-) CD4+ T cells from blood. This clonotype originated in a human donor in good health. The rearrangement uses TRBV5-1 and TRBJ1-1; weak D call: TRBD1 (5 bases). The CDR3 is CASSRPWGPGGETEAFF. The CDR3 bases are TGCGCCAGCAGCCGGCCCTGGGGTCCCGGGGGAGAGACTGAAGCTTTCTTT.